This paragraph reports one TCR beta chain. The CDR3 runs 13 residues. Trimming removed 6 bases at V and 0 bases at J, with 8 bases between. Germline CDR1 reads SNHLY; CDR2 reads FYNNEI. The data derive from a study of blood T cell repertoires in COVID-19. Looking at the study overall: The study drew acute and convalescent COVID-19 samples from the United States, Italy and Spain. T cells, B-cell-depleted T cells, or PBMCs provided the cDNA or gDNA that served as material.

Study processing details: Amplified reference gene primers provided the basis for estimating nucleated cell counts. Method: immunoSEQ multiplex PCR; TCRdb's copy keeps in-frame clones and lacks some. V and J calls plus clone size are reproduced from that table; the DNA served to infer D and trimming. The data hold around 120,000 clones, with roughly two thirds observed a single time. The sequence was collected from an elderly man with acute or convalescent COVID-19. Sequenced sample: peripheral blood. This rearrangement joins TRBV2 to TRBJ1-1, with D tentatively TRBD1 (6 bases). CDR3 protein: CASRGHMNTEAFF. CDR3 DNA sequence: TGTGCCAGCAGGGGACACATGAACACTGAAGCTTTCTTT. The full variable domain, completed using reference TRBV2 and TRBJ1-1, is EPEVTQTPSHQVTQMGQEVILRCVPISNHLYFYWYRQILGQKVEFLVSFYNNEISEKSEIFDDQFSVERPDGSNFTLKIRSTKLEDSAMYFCASRGHMNTEAFFGQGTRLTVV.